This T cell receptor beta chain was retrieved from a study of blood T cell repertoires in COVID-19. Overall study context: Researchers got acute and convalescent COVID-19 samples from the United States, Italy and Spain.

Trimming stripped 3 bases from V and 3 bases from J, with 10 bases between. This CDR3 is built from 14 residues. CDR1 and CDR2 from the germline V gene are SGHRS and YFSETQ. The table came from immunoSEQ multiplex PCR; TCRdb's copy has only in-frame clones and leaves some out. Of 250,000 to 300,000 clones in the sample, around 90% are singletons; the top ten hold over 2%. The sample taken for sequencing was PBMCs or T cells enriched from blood (not recorded which). This clonotype was sampled from a woman in her fifties or sixties in a cohort exposed to, infected with or recovered from COVID-19 (not recorded which). This rearrangement joins TRBV5-1 to TRBJ2-1; tentative D call: TRBD2 (6 bases). The CDR3 DNA sequence: TGCGCCAGCAGCTGGGCTAGCGACTACAATGAGCAGTTCTTC. It translates to CASSWASDYNEQFF.